This T cell receptor beta chain was obtained from a study of T-cell memory formation after mild COVID-19. Each CDR3 protein is one row after TCRdb ran MiXCR on the 5' RACE reads. The repertoire consists of a few hundred thousand distinct CDR3 sequences, with roughly 15% occurring once and the leading ten covering 20% to 25%. In its sample, this clonotype was seen a few times. Looked up from germline, CDR1 is DFQATT and CDR2 is SNEGSKA (reference sequence). The CDR3 spans 11 residues. The sequenced sample was PBMCs or a T cell subset sorted from them (not recorded which). The sequence was obtained from a man aged 18 to 35 who had mild COVID-19 (a few samples of this study predate the infection). Cell type and time point are not known. The J gene is TRBJ2-3, the V gene TRBV20-1, with D tentatively TRBD1 (6 bases). The CDR3 spells CQGMSTDTQYF. The CDR3 DNA reads TGCCAGGGGATGAGCACAGATACGCAGTATTTT.